Detailed here is one T cell receptor beta chain. RNA, at roughly 0.45 to 1 ug, was reverse transcribed with random hexamers. Amplification of TCR beta CDR3 across 54 Vbeta and 13 Jbeta was performed with immunoSEQ multiplex PCR. TCRdb itself ran the immunoSEQ multiplex PCR reads through MiXCR, one entry per CDR3 protein. The repertoire consists of 150,000 to 200,000 distinct CDR3 sequences, with around 93% occurring once and the leading ten covering 0.13%. The study used healthy donors as controls matched for age and sex. These data belong to a study of CD8 T cells in Susac syndrome. The clonotype was recovered from a human donor in good health. Source material: CD4+ T cells from PBMCs.

The CDR3 loop is CASSLVAGVPDTQYF. The CDR3 bases are TGTGCCAGCAGCTTAGTAGCGGGGGTTCCAGATACGCAGTATTTT. The chain uses TRBV13 and TRBJ2-3, with 9 positions matching TRBD2. The V gene's germline CDR1 is PRHDT and CDR2 FYEKMQ (reference sequence). This CDR3 contains 15 residues. J lost 4 bases, V lost 1 base, and 3 bases had no gene match.